This T cell receptor (beta chain) was recorded in a study of blood T cell repertoires in COVID-19. Participant reports of clinical history set cohort assignment. Symptom resolution, clearance, or two negative PCRs marked donors in Cohort 3 as recovered. The CDR3 loop spans 14 amino acids. From germline, CDR1 is PRHDT and CDR2 FYEKMQ (reference sequence). V dropped 1 base and J dropped 5 bases, with 11 bases sitting between them. Only in-frame clones appear in the TCRdb table, and some are missing; sequencing was by immunoSEQ multiplex PCR. Of 190,000 or so clones listed, 75% to 90% are singletons. The sequencing sample was made of PBMCs or T cells enriched from blood (not recorded which). This TCR came from a woman in her twenties or thirties who had recovered from COVID-19. The gene calls are TRBV13 and TRBJ1-2, with D possibly matching TRBD1 (5 bases). The CDR3 sequence: CASSLDGGGYGYTF. The CDR3 DNA is TGTGCCAGCAGCTTAGACGGGGGAGGTTATGGCTACACCTTC.